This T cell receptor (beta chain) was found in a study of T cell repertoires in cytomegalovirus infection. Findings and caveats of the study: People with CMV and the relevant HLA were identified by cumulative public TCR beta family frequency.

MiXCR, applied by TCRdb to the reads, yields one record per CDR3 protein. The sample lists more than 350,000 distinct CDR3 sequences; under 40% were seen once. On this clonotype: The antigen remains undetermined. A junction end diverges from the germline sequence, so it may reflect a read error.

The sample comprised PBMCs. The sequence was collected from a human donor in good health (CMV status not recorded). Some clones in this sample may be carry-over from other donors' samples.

The CDR3 DNA follows: TGTGCCCGCAGTGGAAGTCAGGTCTATGGCTACCCCTTC. Translating it yields CARSGSQVYGYPF. The chain has TRBV2 and TRBJ1-2; no firm D call. Germline-derived CDR1 and CDR2 are SNHLY and FYNNEI. This CDR3 has 13 amino acids.